This paragraph reports one T cell receptor (beta chain). 13 Jbeta primers and 60 Vbeta primers were used for the PCR. The repertoire was sequenced with immunoSEQ multiplex PCR; TCRdb's copy has only in-frame clones and lacks some. The sample yields about 110,000 clones, about three quarters seen once. These data are taken from a study of cytomegalovirus exposure and HLA in healthy donors. The CDR3 runs 16 residues. V lost 2 bases, J lost 6 bases, and 11 bases stayed unmatched. Germline CDR1 MDHEN, CDR2 SYDVKM. The sequence came from a man between 25 and 39 years old in good health and CMV-seronegative. Sequencing was performed on PBMCs. The rearrangement uses TRBV28 and TRBJ1-2, with TRBD1 matching 8 bases. CDR3 protein: CASSLGGQGAKDGYTF. The CDR3 coding sequence is TGTGCCAGCAGTTTAGGTGGGCAGGGGGCAAAGGATGGCTACACCTTC.